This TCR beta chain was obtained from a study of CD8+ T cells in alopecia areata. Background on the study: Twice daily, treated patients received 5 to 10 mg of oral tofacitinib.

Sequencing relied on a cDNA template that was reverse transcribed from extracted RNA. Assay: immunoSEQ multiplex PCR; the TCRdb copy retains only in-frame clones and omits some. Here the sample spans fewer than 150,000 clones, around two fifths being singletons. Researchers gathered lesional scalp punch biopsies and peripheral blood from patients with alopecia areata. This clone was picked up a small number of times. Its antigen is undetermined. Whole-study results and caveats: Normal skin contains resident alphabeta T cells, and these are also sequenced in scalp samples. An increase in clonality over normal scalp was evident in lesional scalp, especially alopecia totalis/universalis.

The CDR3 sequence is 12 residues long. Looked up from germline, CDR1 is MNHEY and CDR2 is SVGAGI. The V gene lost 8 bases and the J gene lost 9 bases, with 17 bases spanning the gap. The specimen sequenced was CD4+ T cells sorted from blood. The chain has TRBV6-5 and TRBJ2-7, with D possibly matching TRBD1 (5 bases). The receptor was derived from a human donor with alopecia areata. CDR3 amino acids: CASREQELPQYF. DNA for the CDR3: TGTGCCAGCCGCGAACAGGAACTGCCGCAGTACTTC.